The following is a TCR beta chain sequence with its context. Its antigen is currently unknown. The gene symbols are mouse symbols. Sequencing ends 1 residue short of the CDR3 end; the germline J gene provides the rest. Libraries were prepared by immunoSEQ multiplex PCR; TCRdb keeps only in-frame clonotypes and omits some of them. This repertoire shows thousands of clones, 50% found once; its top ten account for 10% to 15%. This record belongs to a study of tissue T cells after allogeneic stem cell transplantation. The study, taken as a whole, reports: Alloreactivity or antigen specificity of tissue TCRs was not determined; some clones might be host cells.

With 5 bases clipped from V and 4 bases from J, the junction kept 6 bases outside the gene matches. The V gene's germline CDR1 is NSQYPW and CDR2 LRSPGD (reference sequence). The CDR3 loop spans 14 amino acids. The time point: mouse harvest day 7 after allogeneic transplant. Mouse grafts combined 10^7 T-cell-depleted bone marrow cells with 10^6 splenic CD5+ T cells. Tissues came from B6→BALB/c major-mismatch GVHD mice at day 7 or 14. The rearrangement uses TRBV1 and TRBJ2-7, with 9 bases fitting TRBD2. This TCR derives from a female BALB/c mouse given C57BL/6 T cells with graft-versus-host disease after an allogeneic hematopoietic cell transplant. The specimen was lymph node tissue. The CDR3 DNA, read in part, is TGCACCTGCAGTCCCTCTGGGGGGGGATATGAACAGTAC. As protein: CTCSPSGGGYEQY. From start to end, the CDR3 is CTCSPSGGGYEQYF.